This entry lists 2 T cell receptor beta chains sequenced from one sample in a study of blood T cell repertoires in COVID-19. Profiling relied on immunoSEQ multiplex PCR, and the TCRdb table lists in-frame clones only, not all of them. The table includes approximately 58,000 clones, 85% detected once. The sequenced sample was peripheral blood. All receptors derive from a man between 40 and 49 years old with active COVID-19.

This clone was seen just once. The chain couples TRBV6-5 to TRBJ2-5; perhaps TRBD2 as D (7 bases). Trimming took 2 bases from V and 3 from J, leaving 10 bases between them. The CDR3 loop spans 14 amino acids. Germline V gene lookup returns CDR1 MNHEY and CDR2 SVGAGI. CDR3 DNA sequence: TGTGCCAGCAGTTACCGGGGGGCTGAAGAGACCCAGTACTTC. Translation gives CASSYRGAEETQYF.

This chain's CDR3 is CATRLRTTTGELFF. The CDR3 bases are TGTGCCACCAGACTTCGTACCACCACCGGGGAGCTGTTTTTT. The chain employs TRBV15 and TRBJ2-2; D unclear. CDR1 and CDR2 from the germline V gene are LNHNV and YYDKDF (reference sequence). The CDR3 sequence is 14 residues long. Trimming took 6 bases from V and 4 from J, leaving 12 bases between them.